The 21 T cell receptor beta chains below were found in one sample sequenced in a study of shared clonotypes between healthy human individuals (dated by TCRdb to about 2020). Library method: the immunoSEQ multiplex PCR assay. The source is immuneACCESS, and TCRdb retained only in-frame sequences with V and J called. Part of the clones is not carried over; for the studies checked, unresolved V genes explain less than half of this, and the remainder is unexplained. Recorded for this sample are 2 million to 3 million clones; over 85% of them occurred a single time. Of the sample, roughly 0.39% falls within the top ten clones. What was sequenced was naive CD4+ T cells from PBMCs. The intended sense of this specimen's cell subset or site label: CD45RA+ positively selected. Receptors were obtained from a man aged 18 to 35 in good health. Some clones in this sample may be carry-over from other donors' samples.

J is TRBJ2-5 and V is TRBV30, with a possible D match to TRBD2 (5 bases). Germline V gene lookup returns CDR1 GTSNPN and CDR2 SVGIG (reference sequence). The CDR3 covers 16 residues. V was cut by 0 bases and J by 0 bases, with 14 bases left in between. The chain's CDR3 is CAWSVTLAYYQETQYF. The CDR3 nucleotides are TGTGCCTGGAGTGTAACGCTAGCTTACTACCAAGAGACCCAGTACTTC.

The J gene is TRBJ2-7, the V gene TRBV10-2; D is undetermined. Per germline, CDR1 WSHSY and CDR2 SAAADI. The CDR3 is 15 residues long. The V end was cut by 4 bases, the J end by 1 base, with 14 bases between. Written as DNA, the CDR3 is TGCGCCAGCAGTGCCTCCCGCGGCAGATCCTACGAGCAGTACTTC. Translating gives CASSASRGRSYEQYF.

The chain uses TRBV7-2 and TRBJ2-3; 12 bases match TRBD2. The CDR3 is 15 amino acids. Trimming at V came to 7 bases and at J to 2 bases, leaving 4 bases not matched to a gene. Germline V gene data show CDR1 as SGHTA and CDR2 as FQGNSA. As DNA, the CDR3 is TGTGCCAGCACCTGGACTAGCGGGACCACAGATACGCAGTATTTT. Translated: CASTWTSGTTDTQYF.

The genes are TRBV18 and TRBJ2-7; D is possibly TRBD1 (6 bases). Trimming took off 0 bases at V and 2 bases at J, with 8 bases between the two ends. CDR3 length equals 14 residues. CDR1 KGHSH and CDR2 LQKENI come from the germline V gene. The CDR3 coding sequence is TGTGCCAGCTCACCACCTGGACAGACCTACGAGCAGTACTTC. It yields the protein CASSPPGQTYEQYF.

This clone was seen just once. The V call is TRBV29-1, the J call TRBJ2-7, with TRBD1 matching 10 bases. The CDR3 length is 13 residues. With 6 bases clipped from V and 5 bases from J, the junction kept 7 bases outside the gene matches. CDR1 is SQVTM and CDR2 is ANQGSEA in the germline V gene. The CDR3 protein is CSVSGTGAHEQYF. CDR3 bases: TGCAGCGTCTCCGGGACAGGGGCCCACGAGCAGTACTTC.

This sequence joins TRBV30 and TRBJ2-7; D is unclear. V gave up 4 bases and J gave up 0 bases, with 7 bases separating them. Germline loops: CDR1 GTSNPN, CDR2 SVGIG (reference sequence). This CDR3 has 12 amino acids. The DNA for the CDR3 is TGTGCCTGGACAGCCTTCTCCTACGAGCAGTACTTC. It specifies CAWTAFSYEQYF. Supplemented by reference TRBV30 and TRBJ2-7, the full variable domain reads SQTIHQWPATLVQPVGSPLSLECTVEGTSNPNLYWYRQAAGRGLQLLFYSVGIGQISSEVPQNLSASRPQDRQFILSSKKLLLSDSGFYLCAWTAFSYEQYFGPGTRLTVT.

V gene TRBV18 combines with J gene TRBJ2-1, with 13 bases aligning to TRBD2. V gave up 1 base and J gave up 6 bases; unmatched junction bases: 9. Germline assignment: CDR1 KGHSH and CDR2 LQKENI. CDR3 length equals 18 residues. CDR3 bases: TGTGCCAGCTCACCACGCACTAGCGGGAGGGGCTCCGCCAATGAGCAGTTCTTC. This codes for CASSPRTSGRGSANEQFF.

The rearrangement links TRBV25-1 to TRBJ1-5; unclear D gene. Per the germline V gene, CDR1 is MGHDK and CDR2 is SYGVNS. The CDR3 sequence is 15 residues long. Trimming cost V 1 base and J 2 bases, with 9 bases left between them. The CDR3 DNA is TGTGCCAGCAGTGAATCCGGGCTGGGCAATCAGCCCCAGCATTTT. Translation: CASSESGLGNQPQHF.

The rearrangement joins TRBV9 to TRBJ1-2; a weak D match, TRBD1 (5 bases). The CDR3 consists of 14 residues. Germline-derived CDR1 and CDR2 are SGDLS and YYNGEE. Trimming removed 3 bases at V and 6 bases at J, with 15 bases between. The CDR3 region has the DNA TGTGCCAGCAGCGCGGGGGGAGGGGAGCATGGCTACACCTTC. Translating it yields CASSAGGGEHGYTF.

Worth noting for this clone: Distinct nucleotide sequences in the sample also encode this CDR3. The CDR3: CASSLRGTNYGYTF. As DNA, the CDR3 is TGTGCCAGCAGTTTGAGGGGAACTAACTATGGCTACACCTTC. The chain uses TRBV27 and TRBJ1-2; the D gene is possibly TRBD1 (5 bases). CDR1 MNHEY and CDR2 SMNVEV come from the germline V gene (reference sequence). Trimming removed 3 bases from V and 0 bases from J, with 8 bases in between. CDR3 size: 14 residues.

Worth noting for this clone: Other nucleotide sequences in the sample specify the same CDR3. The chain recombines TRBV5-1 with TRBJ2-7, with D perhaps given as TRBD1 or TRBD2 (5 bases each). The length of the CDR3 is 15 residues. Trimming cost V 0 bases and J 2 bases, with 12 bases left between them. Germline CDR1 and CDR2: SGHRS and YFSETQ. The CDR3 region is CASSLAGTGPYEQYF. The CDR3 DNA follows: TGCGCCAGCAGCTTGGCCGGGACGGGACCCTACGAGCAGTACTTC.

V is TRBV7-8 and J is TRBJ2-5; TRBD1 aligns across 7 bases. V gave up 1 base and J gave up 4 bases; unmatched junction bases: 6. This CDR3 spans 15 amino acids. The germline CDR1 and CDR2 sequences are SGHVS and FQNEAQ. In DNA form, the CDR3 reads TGTGCCAGCAGCTTAGGAAGACAGGGTAGAGAGACCCAGTACTTC. Protein product: CASSLGRQGRETQYF.

In regard to this clone: Other nucleotide sequences in the sample specify the same CDR3. V is TRBV18 and J is TRBJ1-2, with unresolved D. Germline V gives CDR1 KGHSH, CDR2 LQKENI. The CDR3 spans 13 residues. Trimming cost V 3 bases and J 0 bases, with 5 bases left between them. The CDR3 region has the DNA TGTGCCAGCTCACCCGGAGCTAACTATGGCTACACCTTC. Its translation is CASSPGANYGYTF.

Note on this clone: This specimen includes other DNA sequences encoding the same CDR3. The gene calls are TRBV5-1 and TRBJ2-3; possibly TRBD2 for D (5 bases). The CDR3 is 13 amino acids. Per the germline V gene, CDR1 is SGHRS and CDR2 is YFSETQ. V lost 5 bases and J lost 0, with 7 bases in between. The CDR3 DNA follows: TGCGCCAGCAGGCGCGGGAGCACAGATACGCAGTATTTT. Translated: CASRRGSTDTQYF.

The chain recombines TRBV5-1 with TRBJ2-3, with D perhaps TRBD1 or TRBD2 (5 bases each). V was trimmed by 1 base and J by 2 bases, leaving 11 bases between them. The CDR3 runs 15 residues. Germline V CDR1 and CDR2: SGHRS, YFSETQ. The CDR3: CASSLSGQITDTQYF. CDR3 bases: TGCGCCAGCAGCTTGAGCGGACAAATCACAGATACGCAGTATTTT.

This chain uses TRBV6-6 with TRBJ2-5; no clear D. The V and J ends lost 8 bases and 1 base respectively, with 8 bases between them. CDR1 and CDR2 from the germline V gene are MNHNY and SVGAGI (reference sequence). The CDR3 contains 12 residues. The CDR3 region is CASRTAQETQYF. Here the CDR3 DNA reads TGTGCCAGCCGGACGGCCCAAGAGACCCAGTACTTC.

This chain connects TRBV18 to TRBJ2-3, with a tentative D call TRBD1 (6 bases). CDR1 and CDR2 (germline): KGHSH, LQKENI. Trimming cost V 4 bases and J 4 bases, with 12 bases left between them. The CDR3 totals 14 residues. In DNA form, the CDR3 reads TGTGCCAGCTCACTGGCAGGGGCTTCAGATACGCAGTATTTT. Protein sequence: CASSLAGASDTQYF. The full variable domain, its missing parts supplied by reference TRBV18 and TRBJ2-3, is NAGVMQNPRHLVRRRGQEARLRCSPMKGHSHVYWYRQLPEEGLKFMVYLQKENIIDESGMPKERFSAEFPKEGPSILRIQQVVRGDSAAYFCASSLAGASDTQYFGPGTRLTVL.

The chain carries TRBV19 and TRBJ2-7; D could derive from TRBD1 or TRBD2 (6 bases each). Trimming shortened V by 6 bases and J by 3 bases, and 15 bases separated the two germline ends. Germline V lookup: CDR1 LNHDA, CDR2 SQIVND (reference sequence). The CDR3 extends over 14 amino acids. The CDR3 region is CASSRGGSGYEQYF. CDR3 coding DNA: TGTGCCAGTAGCAGAGGGGGGTCGGGCTACGAGCAGTACTTC.

The genes are TRBV6-1 and TRBJ2-1; TRBD2 matches 8 bases. Looked up from germline, CDR1 is MNHNS and CDR2 is SASEGT. With V trimmed by 5 bases and J by 15 bases, 6 bases remained unmatched. The CDR3 runs 11 residues. The chain's CDR3 is CASSLAGPLFF. The CDR3 nucleotides are TGTGCCAGCAGTCTAGCGGGCCCATTGTTCTTC.

This clone has only one observation. Here the CDR3 reads CASSYSTSRTGELFF. For the CDR3, the DNA is TGTGCCAGCAGTTACTCGACTAGCCGCACCGGGGAGCTGTTTTTT. The V gene is TRBV6-5, the J gene TRBJ2-2; TRBD2 aligns across 7 bases. J gave up 4 bases and V 0 bases, and 2 bases lay outside the gene matches. The CDR3 extends over 15 amino acids. CDR1 is MNHEY and CDR2 is SVGAGI in the germline V gene.

The chain recombines TRBV6-5 with TRBJ1-3; D uncertain. Germline V CDR1 and CDR2: MNHEY, SVGAGI. The CDR3 is made up of 13 amino acids. The germline V and J ends were trimmed by 6 bases and 7 bases, with 13 bases remaining between them. CDR3 in amino acids: CASSRLKENTIYF. The CDR3 DNA sequence: TGTGCCAGCAGCCGACTGAAGGAGAACACCATATATTTT.